The clone carrying this TCR beta chain was observed a few times. What it binds is not known. Making use of molecular barcodes, quantitative 5'-RACE generated TCR beta libraries. One entry per CDR3 protein results from TCRdb running MiXCR on the 5' RACE reads. The sample lists tens of thousands of distinct CDR3 sequences, around 26% occurring once. This record comes from a study of CD8 T cells in ankylosing spondylitis. Study-wide points: Both synovial fluid and blood in reactive arthritis had previously been reported to carry some motif variants. What seemed typical of ankylosing spondylitis blood was a TCR beta motif built from fewer than ten highly homologous variants.

Trimming pared 4 bases from V and 7 bases from J, leaving 8 bases between. The CDR3 is made up of 12 amino acids. Germline values: CDR1 SEHNR, CDR2 FQNEAQ (reference sequence). The chain has TRBV7-9 and TRBJ1-5; unclear D gene. This TCR came from a male donor with ankylosing spondylitis or in good health (not recorded which). Specimen: blood, either unsorted or a sorted T cell fraction (not recorded which). The CDR3 sequence is CASSSQSQPQHF. CDR3 bases: TGTGCCAGCAGCTCCCAGTCCCAGCCCCAGCATTTT.